These T cell receptor beta chains were read from a single sample in a study of a mutant IDH1 vaccine in newly diagnosed glioma. Profiled with immunoSEQ multiplex PCR; TCRdb holds only in-frame clones, not every one. The sample lists 55,000 to 70,000 clones; 70% to 80% were seen once. The sequences come from PBMCs, collected from a glioma patient treated with radiotherapy, temozolomide or both. The receptors originated from a man in his fifties or sixties with glioma. The conserved cysteine and the conserved F or W are not part of the CDR3 here. The order of the fields is V gene, J gene, CDR3 protein.

v_gene: TRBV18
j_gene: TRBJ1-5
CDR3aa: ASSRTGDNQPQH

v_gene: TRBV30
j_gene: TRBJ1-5
CDR3aa: AWSLVLPGEGQPQH

v_gene: TRBV4-1
j_gene: TRBJ1-1
CDR3aa: ASSRTRDTDTEAF

v_gene: TRBV4-1
j_gene: TRBJ1-2
CDR3aa: ASSQDLGLPEGGYT

v_gene: TRBV30
j_gene: TRBJ2-5
CDR3aa: AWSADPQETQY

v_gene: TRBV19
j_gene: TRBJ2-1
CDR3aa: ATAFRDSPYNEQF

v_gene: TRBV9
j_gene: TRBJ1-1
CDR3aa: ASSVDPRVNTEAF

v_gene: TRBV18
j_gene: TRBJ2-2
CDR3aa: ASSPPSGQGNTGELF

v_gene: TRBV7-8
j_gene: TRBJ2-5
CDR3aa: ASSLALGGRETQY

v_gene: TRBV6-5
j_gene: TRBJ2-7
CDR3aa: ASSYSLMDRAGQY

v_gene: TRBV19
j_gene: TRBJ2-2
CDR3aa: ASSPPPTGELF

v_gene: TRBV29-1
j_gene: TRBJ1-3
CDR3aa: SVEVGQYGNTIY

v_gene: TRBV30
j_gene: TRBJ2-1
CDR3aa: AWRASLGGYNEQF

v_gene: TRBV2
j_gene: TRBJ2-3
CDR3aa: ASSVVDTSTDTQY

v_gene: TRBV5-4
j_gene: TRBJ1-4
CDR3aa: ASSPIPGTGANGEKLF

v_gene: TRBV5-1
j_gene: TRBJ2-7
CDR3aa: ASSPDTAYEQY

v_gene: TRBV18
j_gene: TRBJ2-7
CDR3aa: ASSPPGAEVLYEQY

v_gene: TRBV30
j_gene: TRBJ1-5
CDR3aa: AWRGEVGQPQH

v_gene: TRBV4-2
j_gene: TRBJ2-7
CDR3aa: ASSQDHTRSSYEQY

v_gene: TRBV9
j_gene: TRBJ2-3
CDR3aa: ASSLTSTDTQY

v_gene: TRBV5-8
j_gene: TRBJ1-1
CDR3aa: ASSFGPRDTEAF

v_gene: TRBV7-9
j_gene: TRBJ2-5
CDR3aa: ASSLLAGRETQY

v_gene: TRBV28
j_gene: TRBJ1-3
CDR3aa: ASSETGNTIY

v_gene: TRBV27
j_gene: TRBJ1-5
CDR3aa: ASSSSTGVSNQPQH

v_gene: TRBV5-1
j_gene: TRBJ1-1
CDR3aa: ASSLGQGHTEAF

v_gene: TRBV19
j_gene: TRBJ2-4
CDR3aa: ASRRGGAKNIQY

v_gene: TRBV30
j_gene: TRBJ1-4
CDR3aa: AWSPDRGGTNEKLF

v_gene: TRBV9
j_gene: TRBJ1-4
CDR3aa: ASSPAGAGNEKLF

v_gene: TRBV5-1
j_gene: TRBJ1-4
CDR3aa: ASSLGGSDEKLF